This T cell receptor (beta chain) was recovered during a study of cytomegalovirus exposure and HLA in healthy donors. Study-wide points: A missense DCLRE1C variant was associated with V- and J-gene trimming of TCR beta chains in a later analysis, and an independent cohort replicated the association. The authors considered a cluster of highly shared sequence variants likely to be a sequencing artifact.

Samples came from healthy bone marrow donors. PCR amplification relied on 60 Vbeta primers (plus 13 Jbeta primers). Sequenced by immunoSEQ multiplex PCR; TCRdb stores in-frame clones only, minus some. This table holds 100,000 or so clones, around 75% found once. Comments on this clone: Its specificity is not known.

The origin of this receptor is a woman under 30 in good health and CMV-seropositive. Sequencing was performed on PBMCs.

The DNA for the CDR3 is TGTGCCAGCAGCTCCGGACAGACACTCACTAACTATGGCTACACCTTC. It is translated as CASSSGQTLTNYGYTF. The chain recombines TRBV7-3 with TRBJ1-2; the D gene is possibly TRBD1 (6 bases). CDR3 length equals 16 residues. The germline V and J ends were trimmed by 4 bases and 0 bases, with 15 bases remaining between them. Per the germline V gene, CDR1 is SGHTA and CDR2 is FQGTGA.